The clone carrying this T cell receptor (beta chain) has ten or more counts. Its antigen is not known. PBMCs were sourced from roughly 9.3 ml fresh peripheral blood. This sample is drawn from a study of T cells in Graves' hyperthyroidism and ophthalmopathy. Findings and limits, study-wide: Most clonotypes expanded in thyroid above 0.001 were likewise present in blood.

V was cut by 6 bases and J by 2 bases, with 17 bases left in between. The CDR3 totals 15 residues. Germline values: CDR1 MDHEN, CDR2 SYDVKM. RNA transcripts served as the template for amplifying TCR beta CDR3 regions. With the HTBI primer set, the TCR CDR3 went through a first round of RT-PCR. From the multiplex PCR reads, TCRdb called clonotypes with MiXCR, one entry per CDR3 protein. Altogether fewer than 900,000 distinct CDR3 sequences are present, about a sixth being singletons, with the ten largest covering under 8.5%. Sequences were obtained from blood. The receptor was derived from a man between 18 and 35 years old with Graves' hyperthyroidism. The chain uses TRBV28 and TRBJ2-7; perhaps TRBD1 as D (7 bases). CDR3 residues: CASRGLDRETYEQYF. The CDR3, as DNA: TGTGCCAGCAGGGGACTCGACAGGGAAACCTACGAGCAGTACTTC. The variable domain in full, with the rest retrieved from reference TRBV28 and TRBJ2-7, is DVKVTQSSRYLVKRTGEKVFLECVQDMDHENMFWYRQDPGLGLRLIYFSYDVKMKEKGDIPEGYSVSREKKERFSLILESASTNQTSMYLCASRGLDRETYEQYFGPGTRLTVT.